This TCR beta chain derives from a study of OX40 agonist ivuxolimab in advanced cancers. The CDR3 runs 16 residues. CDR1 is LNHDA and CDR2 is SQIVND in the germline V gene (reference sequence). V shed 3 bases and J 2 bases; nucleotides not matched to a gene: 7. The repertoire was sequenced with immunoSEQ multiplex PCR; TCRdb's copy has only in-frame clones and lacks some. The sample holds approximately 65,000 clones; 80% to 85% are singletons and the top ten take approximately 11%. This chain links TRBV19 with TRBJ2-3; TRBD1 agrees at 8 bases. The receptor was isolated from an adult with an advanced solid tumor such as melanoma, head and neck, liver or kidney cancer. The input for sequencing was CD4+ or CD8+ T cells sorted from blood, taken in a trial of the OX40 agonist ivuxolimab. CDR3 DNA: TGTGCCAGTAGTATCTCCCCAGGGGGCTTCACAGATACGCAGTATTTT. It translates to CASSISPGGFTDTQYF.